The rows below give T cell receptor beta chains drawn from one sample of a study of response to subunit inactivated influenza vaccine. TCRdb passed the RT-PCR reads through MiXCR, listing each CDR3 protein once. The sample holds 550,000 to 800,000 distinct CDR3 sequences; about a sixth are singletons and the top ten take 11%. The sequences come from PBMCs from blood, collected 11 to 12 days after vaccination. The receptors here all came from a man in his fifties who received an inactivated influenza vaccine. CDR3s include the opening cysteine and the closing phenylalanine or tryptophan. D genes are given only for firm matches. Clone size is given for some rows only: seen once, a few or many times, or a class if the clone is expanded.

v_gene	abundance	d_gene	j_gene	CDR3aa	CDR3nt
TRBV11-1	many	TRBD2	TRBJ2-1	CASSYTFGPGLASNEQFF	TGTGCCAGCAGCTATACTTTCGGGCCGGGACTAGCGTCCAATGAGCAGTTCTTC
TRBV6-1	.	TRBD2	TRBJ2-7	CASSEAPSGSYEQYF	TGTGCCAGCAGTGAAGCTCCCAGCGGGAGCTACGAGCAGTACTTC
TRBV4-2	few	.	TRBJ1-1	CASSQEIRSTTEAFF	TGTGCCAGCAGCCAAGAAATAAGGAGTACCACTGAAGCTTTCTTT
TRBV11-1	.	TRBD2	TRBJ2-1	CASSPEIGTSGDSYEQFF	TGTGCCAGCAGCCCGGAGATCGGGACTAGCGGGGATAGCTATGAGCAGTTCTTC
TRBV5-1	many	.	TRBJ1-2	CASSLDRVDGYTF	TGCGCCAGCAGCTTGGACAGGGTGGATGGCTACACCTTC
TRBV12-3/TRBV12-4	.	.	TRBJ2-7	CASSLGLPRYYEQYF	TGTGCCAGCAGTTTAGGTCTCCCTAGATATTACGAGCAGTACTTC
TRBV29-1	few	TRBD1	TRBJ2-7	CSVEGTGGVYEQYF	TGCAGCGTTGAAGGGACAGGGGGCGTTTACGAGCAGTACTTC
TRBV5-1	.	TRBD1	TRBJ2-7	CASSRLGTASYEQYF	TGCGCCAGCAGCCGTTTAGGGACAGCCTCCTACGAGCAGTACTTC
TRBV11-2	.	TRBD1	TRBJ2-5	CASSFRGTGRYQETQYF	TGTGCCAGCAGCTTTAGAGGGACAGGACGTTACCAAGAGACCCAGTACTTC
TRBV5-1	few	TRBD1	TRBJ1-4	CASSLSGQATNEKLFF	TGCGCCAGCAGCTTGAGCGGACAGGCAACTAATGAAAAACTGTTTTTT
TRBV5-1	few	.	TRBJ2-3	CASSIWGQRADTQYF	TGCGCCAGCAGCATATGGGGCCAACGGGCAGATACGCAGTATTTT
TRBV12-3/TRBV12-4	.	TRBD2	TRBJ2-1	CASSFRGRALIWQFF	TGTGCCAGCAGTTTTCGCGGGAGGGCCCTCATCTGGCAGTTCTTC
TRBV5-1	few	TRBD1	TRBJ2-5	CASSSYRGETQYF	TGCGCCAGCAGCTCGTACAGGGGAGAGACCCAGTACTTC
TRBV5-1	many	TRBD1	TRBJ2-1	CASSPKGTGHNNEQFF	TGCGCCAGCAGCCCTAAGGGGACAGGGCATAACAATGAGCAGTTCTTC